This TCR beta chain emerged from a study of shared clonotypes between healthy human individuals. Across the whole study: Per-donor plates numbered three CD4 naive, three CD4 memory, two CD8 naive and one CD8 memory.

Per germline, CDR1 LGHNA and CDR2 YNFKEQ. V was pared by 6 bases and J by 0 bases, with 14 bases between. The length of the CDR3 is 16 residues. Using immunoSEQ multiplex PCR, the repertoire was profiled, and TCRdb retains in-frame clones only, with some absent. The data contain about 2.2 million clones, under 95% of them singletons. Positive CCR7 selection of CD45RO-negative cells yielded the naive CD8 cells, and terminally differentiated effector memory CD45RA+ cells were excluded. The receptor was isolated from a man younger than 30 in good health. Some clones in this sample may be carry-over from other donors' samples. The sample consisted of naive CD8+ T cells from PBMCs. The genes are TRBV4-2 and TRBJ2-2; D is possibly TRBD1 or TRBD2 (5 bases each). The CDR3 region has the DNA TGTGCCAGCAGGCCGGGGACGGAAACGAACACCGGGGAGCTGTTTTTT. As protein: CASRPGTETNTGELFF.